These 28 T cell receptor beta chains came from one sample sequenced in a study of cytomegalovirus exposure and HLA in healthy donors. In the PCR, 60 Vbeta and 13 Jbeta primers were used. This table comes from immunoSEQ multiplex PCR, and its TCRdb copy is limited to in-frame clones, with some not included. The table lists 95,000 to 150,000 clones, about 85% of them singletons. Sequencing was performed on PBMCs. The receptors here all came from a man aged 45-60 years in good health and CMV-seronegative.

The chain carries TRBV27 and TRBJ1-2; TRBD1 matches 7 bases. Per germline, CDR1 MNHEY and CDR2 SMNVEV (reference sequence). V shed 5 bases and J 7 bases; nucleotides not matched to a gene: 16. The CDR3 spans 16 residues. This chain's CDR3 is CASSLRTGPGSAGYTF. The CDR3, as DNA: TGTGCCAGCAGTCTCCGGACAGGACCGGGTTCGGCTGGCTACACCTTC.

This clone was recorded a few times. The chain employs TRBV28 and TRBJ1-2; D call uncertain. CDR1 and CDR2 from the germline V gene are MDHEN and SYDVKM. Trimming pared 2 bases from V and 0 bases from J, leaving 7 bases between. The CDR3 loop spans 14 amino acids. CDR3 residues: CASSLGPANYGYTF. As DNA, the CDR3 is TGTGCCAGCAGTTTAGGGCCCGCTAACTATGGCTACACCTTC.

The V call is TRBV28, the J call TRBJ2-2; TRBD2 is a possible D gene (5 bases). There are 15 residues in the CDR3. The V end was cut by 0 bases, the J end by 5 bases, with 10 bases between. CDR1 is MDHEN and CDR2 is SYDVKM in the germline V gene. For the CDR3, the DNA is TGTGCCAGCAGTTTATGGCCCCGAGGGACCGGGGAGCTGTTTTTT. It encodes CASSLWPRGTGELFF.

The CDR3 protein is CASSLARGAAYEQYF. The DNA for the CDR3 is TGTGCCAGCAGCTTAGCCCGGGGAGCAGCCTACGAGCAGTACTTC. This chain uses TRBV7-6 with TRBJ2-7; possible D gene TRBD2, 5 bases. CDR3 length: 15 amino acids. From germline, CDR1 is SGHVS and CDR2 FNYEAQ. Trimming took 0 bases from V and 2 from J, leaving 11 bases between them.

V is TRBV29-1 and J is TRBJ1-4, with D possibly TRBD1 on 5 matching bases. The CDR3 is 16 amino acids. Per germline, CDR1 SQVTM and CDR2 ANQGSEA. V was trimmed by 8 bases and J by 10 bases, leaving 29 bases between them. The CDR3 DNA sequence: TGCAGCCTCACGCGGGGGGAGGGTTCGAATCGCGGAAAACTGTTTTTT. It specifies CSLTRGEGSNRGKLFF.

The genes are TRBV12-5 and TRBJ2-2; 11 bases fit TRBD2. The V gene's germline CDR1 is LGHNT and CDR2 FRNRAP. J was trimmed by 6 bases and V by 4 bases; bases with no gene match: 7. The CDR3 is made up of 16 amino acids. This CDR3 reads CASGWWTSGRPGELFF. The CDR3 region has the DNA TGTGCTAGTGGTTGGTGGACTAGCGGGCGGCCCGGGGAGCTGTTTTTT.

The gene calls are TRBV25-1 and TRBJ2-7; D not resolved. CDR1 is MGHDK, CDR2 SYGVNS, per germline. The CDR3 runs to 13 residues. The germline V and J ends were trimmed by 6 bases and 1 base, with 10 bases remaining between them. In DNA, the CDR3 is TGTGCCAGCAGCCCCTCAGATTCCTACGAGCAGTACTTC. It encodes CASSPSDSYEQYF.

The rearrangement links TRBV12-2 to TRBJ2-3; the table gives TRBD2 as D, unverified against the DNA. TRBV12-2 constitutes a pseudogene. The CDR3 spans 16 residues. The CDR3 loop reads CASRLRLAGSTDTQYF. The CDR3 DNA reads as TGTGCAAGTCGCTTACGACTAGCGGGAAGCACAGATACGCAGTATTTT.

The CDR3 loop is CASSIRQGRSGYTF. The CDR3 DNA is TGTGCCAGTAGTATCCGGCAGGGTCGGAGTGGCTACACCTTC. The chain recombines TRBV19 with TRBJ1-2; a weak D match, TRBD1 (5 bases). Trimming took off 3 bases at V and 7 bases at J, with 15 bases between the two ends. The CDR3 sequence is 14 residues long. Germline V gives CDR1 LNHDA, CDR2 SQIVND (reference sequence).

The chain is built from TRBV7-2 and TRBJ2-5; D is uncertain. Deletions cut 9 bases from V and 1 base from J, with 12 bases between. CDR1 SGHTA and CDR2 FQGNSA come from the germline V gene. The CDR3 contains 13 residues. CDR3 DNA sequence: TGTGCCAGTTCCTGGCGGAGCCAAGAGACCCAGTACTTC. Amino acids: CASSWRSQETQYF. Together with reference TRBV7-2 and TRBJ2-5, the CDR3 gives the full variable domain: GAGVSQSPSNKVTEKGKDVELRCDPISGHTALYWYRQSLGQGLEFLIYFQGNSAPDKSGLPSDRFSAERTGGSVSTLTIQRTQQEDSAVYLCASSWRSQETQYFGPGTRLLVL.

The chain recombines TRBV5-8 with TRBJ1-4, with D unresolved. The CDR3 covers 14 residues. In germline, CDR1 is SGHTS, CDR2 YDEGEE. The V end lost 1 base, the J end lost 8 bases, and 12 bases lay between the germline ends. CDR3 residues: CASSLRGPREKLFF. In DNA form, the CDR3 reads TGTGCCAGCAGCTTGCGAGGGCCTAGGGAAAAACTGTTTTTT.

The CDR3 coding sequence is TGTGCCAGCAGTGCGTTTAACAGGGGGCAGCTTGGCGAGCAGTACTTC. Translating gives CASSAFNRGQLGEQYF. V and J are TRBV6-1 and TRBJ2-7; 9 bases match TRBD1. CDR1 is MNHNS and CDR2 is SASEGT in the germline V gene. V gave up 4 bases and J gave up 6 bases; unmatched junction bases: 13. This CDR3 region has 16 residues.

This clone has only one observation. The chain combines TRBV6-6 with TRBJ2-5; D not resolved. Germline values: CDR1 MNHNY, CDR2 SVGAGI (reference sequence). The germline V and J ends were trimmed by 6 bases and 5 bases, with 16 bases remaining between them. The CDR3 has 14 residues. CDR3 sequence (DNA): TGTGCCAGCAGCGCCCCCCGCAGAACGGAGACCCAGTACTTC. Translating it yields CASSAPRRTETQYF.

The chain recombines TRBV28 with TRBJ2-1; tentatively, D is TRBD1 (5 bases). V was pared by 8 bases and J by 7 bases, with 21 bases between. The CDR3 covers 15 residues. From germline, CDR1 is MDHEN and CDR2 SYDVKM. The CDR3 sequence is CASHPSGGRANEQFF. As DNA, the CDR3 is TGTGCCAGCCATCCCTCGGGCGGCAGGGCAAATGAGCAGTTCTTC.

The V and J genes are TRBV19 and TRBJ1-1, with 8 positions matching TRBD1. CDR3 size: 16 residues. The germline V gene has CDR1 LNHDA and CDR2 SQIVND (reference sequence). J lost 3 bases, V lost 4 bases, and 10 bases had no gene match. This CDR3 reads CASSTDRGWGDTEAFF. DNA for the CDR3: TGTGCCAGTAGTACCGACAGGGGTTGGGGGGACACTGAAGCTTTCTTT.

CDR3 protein: CASSSQGLAAEAFF. DNA of the CDR3: TGTGCCAGCAGCTCCCAGGGCCTGGCGGCTGAAGCTTTCTTT. The chain links TRBV11-2 to TRBJ1-1, with TRBD1 as a possible D gene (5 bases). The CDR3 is made up of 14 amino acids. Per the germline V gene, CDR1 is SGHAT and CDR2 is FQNNGV. With 4 bases removed from V and 6 bases from J, the gap between germline ends came to 15 bases.

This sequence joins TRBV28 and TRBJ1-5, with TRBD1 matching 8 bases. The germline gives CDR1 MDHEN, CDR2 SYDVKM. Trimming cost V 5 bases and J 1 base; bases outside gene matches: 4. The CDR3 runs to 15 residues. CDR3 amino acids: CASSRTGTSNQPQHF. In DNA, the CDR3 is TGTGCCAGCAGTAGGACAGGGACAAGCAATCAGCCCCAGCATTTT.

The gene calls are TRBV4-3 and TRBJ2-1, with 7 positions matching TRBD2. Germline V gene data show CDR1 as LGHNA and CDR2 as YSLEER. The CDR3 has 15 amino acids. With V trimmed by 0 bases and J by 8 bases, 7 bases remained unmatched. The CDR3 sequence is CASSQEARGSYEQFF. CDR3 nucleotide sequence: TGCGCCAGCAGCCAAGAGGCGCGCGGGAGTTATGAGCAGTTCTTC.

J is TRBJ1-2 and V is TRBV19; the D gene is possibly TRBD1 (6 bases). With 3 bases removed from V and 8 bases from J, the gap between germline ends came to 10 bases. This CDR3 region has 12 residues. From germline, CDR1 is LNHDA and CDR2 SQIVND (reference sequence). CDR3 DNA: TGTGCCAGTAGTATGCCAGGGGTCGGCTACACCTTC. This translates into CASSMPGVGYTF.

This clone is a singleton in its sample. The CDR3 DNA is TGTGCCAGCAGTCGCTCCGGGACAGGGGTCCACGAGCAGTACTTC. It codes for CASSRSGTGVHEQYF. The chain carries TRBV27 and TRBJ2-7; 10 nucleotides agree with TRBD1. CDR1 is MNHEY and CDR2 is SMNVEV in the germline V gene (reference sequence). J was trimmed by 5 bases and V by 5 bases; bases with no gene match: 9. This CDR3 is built from 15 residues.

CDR3 loop: CASSLRGNWNTIYF. The CDR3 coding sequence is TGTGCCAGCAGCTTAAGAGGGAATTGGAACACCATATATTTT. The chain links TRBV7-2 to TRBJ1-3; D unresolved. With 2 bases removed from V and 7 bases from J, the gap between germline ends came to 12 bases. CDR3 length: 14 residues. Germline values: CDR1 SGHTA, CDR2 FQGNSA.

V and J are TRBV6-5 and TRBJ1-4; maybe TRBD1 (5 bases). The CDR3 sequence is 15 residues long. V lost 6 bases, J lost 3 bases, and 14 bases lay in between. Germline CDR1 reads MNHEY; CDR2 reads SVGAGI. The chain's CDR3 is CASRPPGLANEKLFF. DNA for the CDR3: TGTGCCAGCAGACCCCCGGGACTGGCTAATGAAAAACTGTTTTTT.

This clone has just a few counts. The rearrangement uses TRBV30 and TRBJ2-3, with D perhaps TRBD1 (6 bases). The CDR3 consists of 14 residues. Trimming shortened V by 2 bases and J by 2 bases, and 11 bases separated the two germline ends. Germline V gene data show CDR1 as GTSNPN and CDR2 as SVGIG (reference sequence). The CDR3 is CAWSWGLATDTQYF. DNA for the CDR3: TGTGCCTGGAGTTGGGGGCTGGCCACAGATACGCAGTATTTT.

The CDR3 coding sequence is TGTGCCAGCAGCCTCGGGGCAGGGGGGCATCAGCCCCAGCATTTT. It encodes CASSLGAGGHQPQHF. V usage is TRBV5-8 and J usage is TRBJ1-5; 7 bases are a match to TRBD1. Germline CDR1 SGHTS, CDR2 YDEGEE. With 4 bases clipped from V and 5 bases from J, the junction kept 9 bases outside the gene matches. The CDR3 covers 15 residues.

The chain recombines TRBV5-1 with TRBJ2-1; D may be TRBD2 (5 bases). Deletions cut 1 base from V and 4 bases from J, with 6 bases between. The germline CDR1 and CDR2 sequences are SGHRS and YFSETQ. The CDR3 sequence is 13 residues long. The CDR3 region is CASSLRGYNEQFF. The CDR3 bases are TGCGCCAGCAGCTTGAGAGGGTACAATGAGCAGTTCTTC.

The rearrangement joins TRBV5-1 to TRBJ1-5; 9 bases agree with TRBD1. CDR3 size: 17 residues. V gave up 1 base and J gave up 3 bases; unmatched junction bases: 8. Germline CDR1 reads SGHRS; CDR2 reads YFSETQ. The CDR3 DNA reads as TGCGCCAGCAGCTTGAGTCCCGGGACAGGGATCAATCAGCCCCAGCATTTT. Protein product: CASSLSPGTGINQPQHF.

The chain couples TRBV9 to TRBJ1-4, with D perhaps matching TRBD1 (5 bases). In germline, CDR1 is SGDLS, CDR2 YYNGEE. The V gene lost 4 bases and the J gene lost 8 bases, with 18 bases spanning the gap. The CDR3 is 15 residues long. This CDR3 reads CASSPRGSVGEKLFF. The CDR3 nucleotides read TGTGCCAGCAGCCCTAGGGGATCGGTCGGGGAAAAACTGTTTTTT. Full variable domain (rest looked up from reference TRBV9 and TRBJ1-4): DSGVTQTPKHLITATGQRVTLRCSPRSGDLSVYWYQQSLDQGLQFLIQYYNGEERAKGNILERFSAQQFPDLHSELNLSSLELGDSALYFCASSPRGSVGEKLFFGSGTQLSVL.

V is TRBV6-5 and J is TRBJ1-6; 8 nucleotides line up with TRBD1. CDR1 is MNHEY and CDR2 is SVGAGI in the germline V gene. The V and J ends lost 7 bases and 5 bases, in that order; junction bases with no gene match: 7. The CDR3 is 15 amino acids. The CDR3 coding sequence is TGTGCCAGCACCCAGGACAGGGCGGATAATTCACCCCTCCACTTT. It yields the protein CASTQDRADNSPLHF.